Sequencing of this T cell receptor (beta chain) was carried out in a study of metastatic and nonmetastatic thyroid tumors. To note about this clone: Its specificity is unknown.

No treatment had been given to any patient before thyroid surgery. Study results and caveats: A significant increase in TCR beta diversity was reportedly seen in malignant thyroid tumors relative to benign nodules, in blood and tumor.

TCRdb called clones again from the PCR reads with MiXCR. The sample lists about 32,000 clones, 20% occurring once. The CDR3 is 13 residues long. CDR1 DFQATT and CDR2 SNEGSKA come from the germline V gene (reference sequence). With 8 bases removed from V and 0 bases from J, the gap between germline ends came to 10 bases. The sequenced sample consisted of blood. The chain is built from TRBV20-1 and TRBJ2-2; D is unresolved. This clonotype was sampled from a female donor with papillary thyroid cancer or a benign thyroid nodule (not recorded which). Some clones in this sample may be carry-over from other donors' samples. The CDR3 loop reads CSSRGPNTGELFF. The CDR3 region has the DNA TGCAGTTCCCGAGGACCGAACACCGGGGAGCTGTTTTTT.